Following are 4 T cell receptor beta chains from one sample sequenced in a study of identical twins. A single record per CDR3 protein comes from TCRdb applying MiXCR to the 5' RACE reads. The table records some 1,600,000 distinct CDR3 sequences, less than 40% of them present only once. Input material: cord blood. The receptor set was obtained from a newborn girl in good health.

This clonotype was picked up a small number of times. The rearrangement links TRBV12-3 or TRBV12-4 to TRBJ2-7; a possible D gene is TRBD2 (5 bases). The CDR3 spans 13 residues. The V gene lost 3 bases and the J gene lost 3 bases, with 9 bases spanning the gap. The CDR3 coding sequence is TGTGCCAGCAGTTTGGACTCCCGCTACGAGCAGTACTTC. Translating gives CASSLDSRYEQYF.

The table lists this clonotype with a few counts. V gene TRBV10-2 combines with J gene TRBJ1-1; 7 nucleotides agree with TRBD1. The CDR3 spans 14 residues. J lost 1 base, V lost 5 bases, and 4 bases had no gene match. Germline-derived CDR1 and CDR2 are WSHSY and SAAADI. The CDR3 DNA sequence: TGCGCCAGCAGTTATACAGGGGAGAACACTGAAGCTTTCTTT. Amino acids: CASSYTGENTEAFF.

This clonotype was found a few times. V gene TRBV20-1 combines with J gene TRBJ2-7; D is ambiguous. The CDR3 consists of 14 residues. The ends were cut back, 4 bases at V and 3 bases at J, with 16 bases in the middle. Looked up from germline, CDR1 is DFQATT and CDR2 is SNEGSKA (reference sequence). The CDR3 bases are TGCAGTGCTACTATAGCAGGAGAAATCTACGAGCAGTACTTC. Its protein product is CSATIAGEIYEQYF.

This chain uses TRBV20-1 with TRBJ2-7; TRBD2 matches at 11 bases. Trimming cost V 0 bases and J 4 bases; bases outside gene matches: 5. The CDR3 runs to 15 residues. Germline-derived CDR1 and CDR2 are DFQATT and SNEGSKA (reference sequence). This CDR3 reads CSARDPASGRYEQYF. The CDR3 DNA follows: TGCAGTGCTAGAGATCCGGCTAGCGGGAGGTACGAGCAGTACTTC.